These 15 T cell receptor beta chains came from one sample sequenced in a study of blood T cell repertoires in COVID-19. Libraries were prepared by immunoSEQ multiplex PCR; TCRdb keeps only in-frame clonotypes and omits some of them. The data show a few hundred thousand clones, with roughly 86% seen just once and approximately 9% held by the top ten. The specimen sequenced was PBMCs or T cells enriched from blood (not recorded which). These receptor sequences come from a woman between 18 and 29 years old who had recovered from COVID-19.

The table lists this clone with a few counts. The chain combines TRBV29-1 with TRBJ2-3; 8 bases are shared with TRBD2. J was trimmed by 2 bases and V by 6 bases; bases with no gene match: 10. This CDR3 contains 15 residues. Looked up from germline, CDR1 is SQVTM and CDR2 is ANQGSEA. This CDR3 is CSVVPGLGITDTQYF. The CDR3 bases are TGCAGCGTAGTTCCGGGACTAGGAATCACAGATACGCAGTATTTT.

The rearrangement links TRBV4-3 to TRBJ1-6, with D uncertain. The germline V gene has CDR1 LGHNA and CDR2 YSLEER. The CDR3 runs to 13 residues. V dropped 1 base and J dropped 10 bases, with 8 bases sitting between them. The CDR3 sequence: CASSQAVRSPLHF. The CDR3 DNA reads as TGCGCCAGCAGCCAAGCGGTCCGGTCACCCCTCCACTTT.

The chain joins TRBV5-6 to TRBJ1-2, with 8 bases lining up with TRBD1. The CDR3 extends over 16 amino acids. Trimming at V came to 0 bases and at J to 4 bases, leaving 8 bases not matched to a gene. Per the germline V gene, CDR1 is SGHDT and CDR2 is YYEEEE. This CDR3 reads CASSLVRTGGSYGYTF. The CDR3 DNA follows: TGTGCCAGCAGCTTGGTTCGTACAGGGGGATCCTATGGCTACACCTTC.

The chain couples TRBV14 to TRBJ1-2; perhaps TRBD1 as D (5 bases). This CDR3 is 13 amino acids long. CDR1 and CDR2 (germline): SGHDN, FVKESK. V shed 4 bases and J shed 6 bases, with 12 bases lying between them. CDR3: CASSRAGIHGYTF. CDR3 bases: TGTGCCAGCAGCCGGGCAGGGATCCATGGCTACACCTTC.

The gene calls are TRBV25-1 and TRBJ1-3; D might be TRBD1 (5 bases). The V gene lost 8 bases and the J gene lost 3 bases, with 11 bases spanning the gap. Germline lookup yields CDR1 MGHDK and CDR2 SYGVNS. The CDR3 loop spans 13 amino acids. The CDR3 DNA sequence: TGTGCCAGCGCCTTCGGGGGTGGAAACACCATATATTTT. Residues: CASAFGGGNTIYF.

With respect to this clone: Germline is not matched at one junction end, which may reflect a read error. This rearrangement joins TRBV19 to TRBJ1-5; D call uncertain. The CDR3 length is 13 residues. CDR1 LNHDA and CDR2 SQIVND come from the germline V gene (reference sequence). The CDR3 sequence: CASSIISGQRQHF. CDR3 sequence (DNA): TGTGCCAGTAGTATAATTAGCGGTCAGCGCCAGCATTTT.

The chain employs TRBV27 and TRBJ2-5; 13 bases are a match to TRBD2. V shed 2 bases and J 9 bases; nucleotides not matched to a gene: 12. The CDR3 is 17 residues long. Per the germline V gene, CDR1 is MNHEY and CDR2 is SMNVEV (reference sequence). This chain's CDR3 is CASSLTPPGLAGPAQYF. CDR3 DNA sequence: TGTGCCAGCAGTTTAACCCCACCGGGACTAGCGGGACCGGCCCAGTACTTC.

The J gene is TRBJ2-7, the V gene TRBV14; 14 bases line up with TRBD2. This CDR3 has 19 residues. Unmatched junction bases numbered 9, after V lost 0 bases and J lost 2 bases. Germline V gene data show CDR1 as SGHDN and CDR2 as FVKESK. CDR3 sequence reads: CASSQEIPGLAGGPYEQYF. The CDR3 DNA follows: TGTGCCAGCAGCCAAGAAATCCCAGGACTAGCGGGAGGCCCCTACGAGCAGTACTTC.

This clone was found once. The rearrangement joins TRBV5-1 to TRBJ1-1; D ambiguous. Trimming removed 0 bases at V and 10 bases at J, with 10 bases between. The CDR3 runs 12 residues. Germline CDR1 and CDR2: SGHRS and YFSETQ. The CDR3 DNA sequence: TGCGCCAGCAGCTTGGATAGGGAGGGAGCTTTCTTT. This sequence encodes CASSLDREGAFF.

V is TRBV27 and J is TRBJ2-7, with a tentative D call TRBD2 (6 bases). Between the trimmed V and J ends, which lost 3 bases and 4 bases, there was a span of 16 bases. CDR3 length: 15 residues. Germline-derived CDR1 and CDR2 are MNHEY and SMNVEV (reference sequence). DNA for the CDR3: TGTGCCAGCAGTTTCTCCGGGACTGCGCCTTACGAGCAGTACTTC. Its protein product is CASSFSGTAPYEQYF.

The rearrangement joins TRBV6-5 to TRBJ2-2, with D perhaps TRBD1 (6 bases). CDR1 and CDR2 (germline): MNHEY, SVGAGI. The CDR3 loop spans 15 amino acids. Trimming shortened V by 5 bases and J by 1 base, and 11 bases separated the two germline ends. CDR3 amino acids: CASSLRGQNTGELFF. The CDR3 region has the DNA TGTGCCAGCAGTCTCCGGGGACAGAACACCGGGGAGCTGTTTTTT.

This clone was picked up one time. This chain uses TRBV2 with TRBJ2-3; 9 bases map to TRBD1. The J segment lost 4 bases and the V segment lost 8 bases, leaving 7 bases of the junction unmatched. Germline CDR1 SNHLY, CDR2 FYNNEI. The CDR3 consists of 14 residues. Written as DNA, the CDR3 is TGTGCCAGCCTCGCCTGGACAGGGGCAGATACGCAGTATTTT. As protein: CASLAWTGADTQYF.

This clone was picked up one time. The rearrangement joins TRBV15 to TRBJ1-5, with D possibly matching TRBD1 (6 bases). Germline V gives CDR1 LNHNV, CDR2 YYDKDF (reference sequence). The CDR3 is made up of 18 amino acids. V lost 4 bases and J lost 0, with 19 bases in between. CDR3 DNA sequence: TGTGCCACCAGCACTCGGGACATTGTGTTCTATAGCAATCAGCCCCAGCATTTT. Translated, it gives CATSTRDIVFYSNQPQHF.

This chain uses TRBV24-1 with TRBJ1-5, with 7 positions matching TRBD1. V was pared by 5 bases and J by 7 bases, with 10 bases of the junction left unmatched. This CDR3 is built from 15 residues. Germline loops: CDR1 KGHDR, CDR2 SFDVKD. The CDR3 nucleotides are TGTGCCACCAGTGCCACAGGGGCGGCCGACCAGCCCCAGCATTTT. Amino acid sequence: CATSATGAADQPQHF.

The chain is built from TRBV24-1 and TRBJ2-7; a possible D gene is TRBD2 (7 bases). CDR3 size: 13 residues. The germline V gene has CDR1 KGHDR and CDR2 SFDVKD. V was shortened by 7 bases and J by 5 bases, with 14 bases between the two germline ends. CDR3 loop: CATRAGARNEQYF. CDR3 DNA sequence: TGTGCCACCAGGGCGGGGGCTCGGAACGAGCAGTACTTC.